The 21 T cell receptor beta chains below all came from one sample that was sequenced in a study of T cell repertoires in cytomegalovirus infection. TCRdb recomputed calls from the reads with MiXCR, one row per CDR3 protein. The data show 680,000 or so distinct CDR3 sequences, with roughly 35% seen just once and more than 2.5% held by the top ten. Sequenced: PBMCs. Receptors originate from a human donor in good health (CMV status not recorded). Some clones in this sample may be carry-over from other donors' samples.

With respect to this clonotype: Germline and junction disagree at one end, which may indicate a read error. The V and J genes are TRBV5-3 and TRBJ1-2, with D perhaps TRBD1 (5 bases). TRBV5-3 is noted as an ORF with a role that remains uncertain. This CDR3 comprises 14 residues. The CDR3 protein is CASSLVGQYYGYTF. The CDR3 DNA reads TGTGCCAGCAGCTTGGTAGGACAATACTATGGCTACACCTTC.

Here the CDR3 DNA reads TGTGCCACCAGCAGAGGAGCAGGGAGTCGAGAAAAACTGTTTTTT. Its protein product is CATSRGAGSREKLFF. V is TRBV15 and J is TRBJ1-4; D is perhaps TRBD1 (5 bases). CDR3 size: 15 residues. The V end was cut by 1 base, the J end by 8 bases, with 14 bases between. The germline gives CDR1 LNHNV, CDR2 YYDKDF (reference sequence).

This clonotype was observed a handful of times. The junction departs from the called germline gene at one end, perhaps through a read error. This chain connects TRBV27 to TRBJ1-6; D remains unclear. Per the germline V gene, CDR1 is MNHEY and CDR2 is SMNVEV (reference sequence). CDR3 length: 16 residues. The CDR3 here is CSSKGQPRSYNSPLHF. The CDR3 region has the DNA TGTTCCAGCAAGGGTCAACCCCGCTCCTATAATTCACCCCTCCACTTT.

The chain employs TRBV4-1 and TRBJ2-7; no clear D gene. Between the trimmed V and J ends, which lost 0 bases and 5 bases, there was a span of 2 bases. CDR1 MGHRA and CDR2 YSYEKL come from the germline V gene. This CDR3 has 11 amino acids. CDR3 amino acids: CASSQEHEQYF. The CDR3 DNA reads as TGCGCCAGCAGCCAAGAGCACGAGCAGTACTTC.

The rearrangement uses TRBV6-1 and TRBJ2-7; a weak D match, TRBD1 (5 bases). V lost 0 bases to trimming and J lost 2 bases, with 11 bases between them. The germline V gene encodes CDR1 MNHNS and CDR2 SASEGT. This CDR3 spans 15 amino acids. CDR3 protein: CASSEARSGTYEQYF. The CDR3 DNA is TGTGCCAGCAGTGAAGCGAGATCAGGGACCTACGAGCAGTACTTC.

The table lists this clonotype with a few counts. The gene calls are TRBV6-4 and TRBJ2-1, with 8 bases aligning to TRBD1. V dropped 8 bases and J dropped 7; count of bases not matched to a gene: 10. Germline V gives CDR1 MRHNA, CDR2 SNTAGT. The CDR3 runs 14 residues. In DNA form, the CDR3 reads TGTGCCAGCGGAGAGACAGGGGCCCCTAATGAGCAGTTCTTC. Translation: CASGETGAPNEQFF.

This rearrangement joins TRBV7-2 to TRBJ2-7, with unresolved D. This CDR3 is built from 16 residues. From germline, CDR1 is SGHTA and CDR2 FQGNSA. V lost 5 bases and J lost 0, with 17 bases in between. The CDR3 is CASSPLAQVSSYEQYF. The CDR3 DNA reads as TGTGCCAGCAGCCCCCTTGCGCAGGTGAGCTCCTACGAGCAGTACTTC. The full variable domain, in which reference TRBV7-2 and TRBJ2-7 provide the parts outside the CDR3, is GAGVSQSPSNKVTEKGKDVELRCDPISGHTALYWYRQSLGQGLEFLIYFQGNSAPDKSGLPSDRFSAERTGGSVSTLTIQRTQQEDSAVYLCASSPLAQVSSYEQYFGPGTRLTVT.

This clonotype appeared many times. The chain links TRBV6-1 to TRBJ2-2; no clear D gene. Germline CDR1 reads MNHNS; CDR2 reads SASEGT. The CDR3 is 15 residues long. V lost 1 base, J lost 10 bases, and 16 bases lay in between. The CDR3 spells CASSEGRKDEEELFF. CDR3 nucleotides: TGTGCCAGCAGTGAAGGAAGAAAGGACGAGGAGGAGCTGTTTTTT.

The rearrangement links TRBV28 to TRBJ2-1; D might be TRBD1 or TRBD2, each matching 6 bases. CDR3 length: 13 residues. Trimming removed 8 bases from V and 9 bases from J, with 17 bases in between. Germline V CDR1 and CDR2: MDHEN, SYDVKM. The CDR3 DNA sequence: TGTGCCAGCCAAGTCCGGGGGCGCGGTGAGCAGTTCTTC. Translation gives CASQVRGRGEQFF.

This clonotype was seen many times. V gene TRBV7-2 combines with J gene TRBJ1-4; no definite D call. V was trimmed by 5 bases and J by 3 bases, leaving 13 bases between them. Germline CDR1 and CDR2: SGHTA and FQGNSA. This CDR3 has 15 residues. The CDR3 nucleotides read TGTGCCAGCAGCGGTGGCCACACGTCTAATGAAAAACTGTTTTTT. Encoded protein: CASSGGHTSNEKLFF.

The V call is TRBV23-1, the J call TRBJ1-1, with 8 bases matching TRBD1. TRBV23-1 is an ORF, with its function uncertain. The J segment lost 1 base and the V segment lost 2 bases, leaving 0 bases of the junction unmatched. There are 14 residues in the CDR3. CDR3 DNA sequence: TGCGCCAGCAGTCAAGGGACAGGGAACACTGAAGCTTTCTTT. Translated: CASSQGTGNTEAFF.

The V gene is TRBV7-9, the J gene TRBJ1-4; D remains ambiguous. The germline CDR1 and CDR2 sequences are SEHNR and FQNEAQ (reference sequence). Trimming stripped 2 bases from V and 4 bases from J, with 5 bases between. The CDR3 is 13 amino acids. The CDR3 DNA is TGTGCCAGCAGCTTAAGGCTTAATGAAAAACTGTTTTTT. Translating gives CASSLRLNEKLFF.

This clonotype came up a few times. The genes are TRBV28 and TRBJ2-2; TRBD1 agrees at 7 bases. Germline V gene sequence: CDR1 MDHEN, CDR2 SYDVKM. The CDR3 extends over 15 amino acids. Trimming cost V 7 bases and J 0 bases; bases outside gene matches: 5. The CDR3 nucleotides read TGTGCCAGCATTCAGGGGGTCCCGAACACCGGGGAGCTGTTTTTT. It is translated as CASIQGVPNTGELFF.

The chain couples TRBV6-5 to TRBJ1-1, with 7 nucleotides matching TRBD1. This CDR3 spans 18 amino acids. CDR1 is MNHEY, CDR2 SVGAGI, per germline. J lost 2 bases, V lost 7 bases, and 19 bases had no gene match. CDR3 nucleotide sequence: TGTGCCAGCAACTGGAGAAAACAGGGGTACAAGGGAAACACTGAAGCTTTCTTT. Its protein product is CASNWRKQGYKGNTEAFF.

V is TRBV7-9 and J is TRBJ2-1; D possibly matches TRBD1 or TRBD2 (5 bases each). V lost 5 bases and J lost 3, with 14 bases in between. CDR3 length equals 15 residues. Germline CDR1 is SEHNR and CDR2 is FQNEAQ (reference sequence). The DNA of the CDR3 is TGTGCCAGCAGCCCCCAAAGGGGACGCTACAATGAGCAGTTCTTC. Its translation: CASSPQRGRYNEQFF.

A remark on this clonotype: This sequence may be a read error, since a much larger clone differs from it by one base. V gene TRBV7-2 combines with J gene TRBJ2-7; D gene unclear. The CDR3 contains 12 residues. The germline gives CDR1 SGHTA, CDR2 FQGNSA. The CDR3 loop reads CSSSSIRYEQYF. The CDR3 DNA reads as TGTTCCAGCAGCTCTATCCGATACGAGCAGTACTTC. Using reference TRBV7-2 and TRBJ2-7 for the parts outside the CDR3, the full variable domain is GAGVSQSPSNKVTEKGKDVELRCDPISGHTALYWYRQSLGQGLEFLIYFQGNSAPDKSGLPSDRFSAERTGGSVSTLTIQRTQQEDSAVYLCSSSSIRYEQYFGPGTRLTVT.

This clonotype has just a few counts. The chain carries TRBV24-1 and TRBJ1-5, with D unclear. CDR1 and CDR2 from the germline V gene are KGHDR and SFDVKD. The length of the CDR3 is 13 residues. V was shortened by 7 bases and J by 0 bases, with 6 bases between the two germline ends. Here the CDR3 reads CATSLNSNQPQHF. DNA of the CDR3: TGTGCCACCAGCCTAAATAGCAATCAGCCCCAGCATTTT.

V and J are TRBV12-3 or TRBV12-4 and TRBJ2-7; D unclear. The CDR3 runs 14 residues. Trimming took 6 bases from V and 0 from J, leaving 12 bases between them. CDR3 residues: CASSLYPNSYEQYF. The DNA for the CDR3 is TGTGCCAGCAGCTTATACCCCAACTCCTACGAGCAGTACTTC.

V gene TRBV10-2 combines with J gene TRBJ1-2, with D unresolved. Trimming shortened V by 8 bases and J by 10 bases, and 14 bases separated the two germline ends. Germline V gene data show CDR1 as WSHSY and CDR2 as SAAADI. The CDR3 loop spans 11 amino acids. The CDR3 reads CASLGDGVYTF. The CDR3 DNA reads TGCGCCAGCCTCGGGGATGGTGTCTACACCTTC.

The chain's CDR3 is CASSGERQETQYF. The CDR3 DNA is TGTGCCAGCAGTGGAGAACGGCAAGAGACCCAGTACTTC. The rearrangement uses TRBV2 and TRBJ2-5; D is unclear. The CDR3 covers 13 residues. Germline loops: CDR1 SNHLY, CDR2 FYNNEI. The V end lost 4 bases, the J end lost 2 bases, and 8 bases lay between the germline ends. Using reference TRBV2 and TRBJ2-5 for the parts outside the CDR3, the full variable domain is EPEVTQTPSHQVTQMGQEVILRCVPISNHLYFYWYRQILGQKVEFLVSFYNNEISEKSEIFDDQFSVERPDGSNFTLKIRSTKLEDSAMYFCASSGERQETQYFGPGTRLLVL.

As regards this clonotype: An end of the junction does not agree with germline; a read error may underlie this. This sequence joins TRBV12-3 or TRBV12-4 and TRBJ2-7; D not resolved. CDR3 length equals 11 residues. Here the CDR3 reads CAGSPSGHLYF. CDR3 in DNA: TGTGCCGGCAGTCCGTCCGGCCACTTGTACTTC.